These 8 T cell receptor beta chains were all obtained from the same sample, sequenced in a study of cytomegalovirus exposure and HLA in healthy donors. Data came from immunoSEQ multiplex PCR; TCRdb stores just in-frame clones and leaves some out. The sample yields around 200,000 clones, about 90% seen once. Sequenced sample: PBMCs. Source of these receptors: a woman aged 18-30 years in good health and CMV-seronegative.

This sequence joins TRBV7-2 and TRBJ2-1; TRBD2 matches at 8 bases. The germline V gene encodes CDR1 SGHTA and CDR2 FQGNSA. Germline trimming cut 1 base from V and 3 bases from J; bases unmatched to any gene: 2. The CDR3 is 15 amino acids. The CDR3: CASSLVSGNYNEQFF. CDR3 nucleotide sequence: TGTGCCAGCAGCTTAGTTAGCGGGAACTACAATGAGCAGTTCTTC.

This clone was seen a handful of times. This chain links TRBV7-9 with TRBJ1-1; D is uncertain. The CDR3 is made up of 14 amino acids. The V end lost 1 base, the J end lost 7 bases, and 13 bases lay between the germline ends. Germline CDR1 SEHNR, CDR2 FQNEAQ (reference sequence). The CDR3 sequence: CASSLGRAEGEAFF. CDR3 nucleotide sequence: TGTGCCAGCAGCTTAGGCAGAGCGGAGGGTGAAGCTTTCTTT.

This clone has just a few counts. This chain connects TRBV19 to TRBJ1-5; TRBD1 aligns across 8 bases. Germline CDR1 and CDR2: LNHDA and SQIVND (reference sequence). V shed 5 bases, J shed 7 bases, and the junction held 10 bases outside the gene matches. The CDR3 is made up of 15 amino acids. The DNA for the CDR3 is TGTGCCAGTAGTGTGACAGGGGATTCGGGGCAGCCCCAGCATTTT. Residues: CASSVTGDSGQPQHF.

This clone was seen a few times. The CDR3 bases are TGTGCCAGCAGCTTAAGGGGACCAAGGGGAGGCACTGAAGCTTTCTTT. It codes for CASSLRGPRGGTEAFF. V is TRBV7-9 and J is TRBJ1-1, with D possibly being TRBD1 (5 bases). This CDR3 has 16 residues. CDR1 and CDR2 from the germline V gene are SEHNR and FQNEAQ (reference sequence). The V end lost 2 bases, the J end lost 4 bases, and 17 bases lay between the germline ends.

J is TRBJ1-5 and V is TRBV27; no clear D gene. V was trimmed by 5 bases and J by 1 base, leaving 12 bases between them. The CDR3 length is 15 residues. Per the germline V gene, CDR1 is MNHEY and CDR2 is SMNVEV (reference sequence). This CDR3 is CASSPSGGSNQPQHF. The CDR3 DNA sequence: TGTGCCAGCAGTCCCTCCGGAGGCAGCAATCAGCCCCAGCATTTT.

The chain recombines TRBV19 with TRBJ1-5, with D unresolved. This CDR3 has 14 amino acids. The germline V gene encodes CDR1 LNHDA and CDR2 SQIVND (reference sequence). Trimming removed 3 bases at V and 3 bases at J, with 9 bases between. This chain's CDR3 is CASSMGGFNQPQHF. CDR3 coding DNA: TGTGCCAGTAGTATGGGAGGATTCAATCAGCCCCAGCATTTT.

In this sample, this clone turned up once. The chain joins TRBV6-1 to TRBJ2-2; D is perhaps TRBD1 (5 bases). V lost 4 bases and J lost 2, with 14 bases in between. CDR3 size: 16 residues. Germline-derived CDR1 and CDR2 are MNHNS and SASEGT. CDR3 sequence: CASSVEGAYNTGELFF. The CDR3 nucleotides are TGTGCCAGCAGTGTCGAAGGGGCGTATAACACCGGGGAGCTGTTTTTT.

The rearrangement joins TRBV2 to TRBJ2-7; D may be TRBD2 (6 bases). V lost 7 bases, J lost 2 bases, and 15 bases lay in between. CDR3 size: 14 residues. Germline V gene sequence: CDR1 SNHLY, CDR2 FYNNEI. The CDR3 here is CASTVNSGPYEQYF. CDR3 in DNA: TGTGCCAGCACCGTCAATAGCGGCCCCTACGAGCAGTACTTC.